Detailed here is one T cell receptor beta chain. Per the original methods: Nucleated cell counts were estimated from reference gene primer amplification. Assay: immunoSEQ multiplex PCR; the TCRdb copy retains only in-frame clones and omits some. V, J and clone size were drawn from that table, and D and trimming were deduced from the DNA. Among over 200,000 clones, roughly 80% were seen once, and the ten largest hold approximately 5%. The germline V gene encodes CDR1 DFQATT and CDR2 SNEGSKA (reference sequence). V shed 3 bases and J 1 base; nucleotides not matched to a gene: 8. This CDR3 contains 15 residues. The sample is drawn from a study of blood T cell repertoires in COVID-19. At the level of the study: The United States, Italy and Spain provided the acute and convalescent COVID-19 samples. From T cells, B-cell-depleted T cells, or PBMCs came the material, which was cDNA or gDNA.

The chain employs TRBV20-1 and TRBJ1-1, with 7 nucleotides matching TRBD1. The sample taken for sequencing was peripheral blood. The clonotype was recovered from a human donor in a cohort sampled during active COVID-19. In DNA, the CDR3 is TGCAGTGCTAGTATAGGGGGCGCCGGGAACACTGAAGCTTTCTTT. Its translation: CSASIGGAGNTEAFF.